Below, one T cell receptor beta chain is given with its context. Its binding antigen is unknown. The record has no base qualities; no much larger clone is one base away. V loses 5 bases of germline sequence and J loses 0 bases, and the interval between the two ends is 6 bases. CDR1 SNHLY and CDR2 FYNNEI are derived from the germline V gene. From its cysteine to its phenylalanine, the CDR3 spans 13 amino acids. Only CDR3 DNA is held: 39 bases, read in frame from base 1. Participants in the prospective study were aged about 18 to 95 years, lived in under 30 United States geographic areas, and enrolled through a virtual design. Cohort assignment in the prospective study relied on participant-reported clinical history from a screening survey and a study questionnaire. In the prospective study, mobile phlebotomists collected whole blood, serum and a nasopharyngeal or oropharyngeal swab from each participant. Additional blood draws and questionnaires over an approximately two-month period could optionally be provided by prospective study participants. Prospective study blood samples were shipped either frozen or at room temperature before DNA extraction.

The data were taken from a study of blood T cell repertoires in COVID-19 (TCRdb year 2020). In the study overall: Samples covering the acute and convalescent phases of COVID-19 were provided by collaborators in the United States, Italy and Spain. The material from the prospective study consisted of cDNA or gDNA derived from T cells, B-cell-depleted T cells, or PBMCs. Subjects who had been exposed to COVID-19, were actively infected with it, or had recovered from it provided the deeply sampled blood TCRbeta repertoires that made up the dataset. The repertoires were released in a freely available public database meant as a resource for research on the immune response to SARS-CoV-2. Samples were obtained from the ongoing ImmuneRACE study (first 160 participants) and from some 1,200 subjects provided by 6 global collaborators. Nearly every sample came with metadata listing a de-identified subject ID, COVID-19 status, age in years and sex. Where HLA class I and class II types were available, the types were taken from metadata supplied by the sample provider, not from assay-based typing. Findings and caveats that apply to the study as a whole: How much clinical and demographic metadata was included differed by source and by participant, and the metadata was provided uncurated.

TCRbeta CDR3 regions were amplified from genomic DNA by means of the immunoSEQ Assay, a bias-controlled multiplex PCR. The paper's processing steps were these. The number of nucleated cells in each sample was estimated from the amplification of reference gene primers within the assay. To quantify the absolute abundance of each unique TCRbeta CDR3 rearrangement, sequence reads were collapsed and filtered. For each sample, productive Simpson clonality was calculated as the square root of Simpson's diversity index over productive rearrangements. Drawn from immuneACCESS, this table holds only the in-frame rearrangements with V and J called that TCRdb kept. Clones are partly lost; checked studies trace under half to an unresolved V gene and leave the rest unexplained. V and J calls and clone size are those listed in that table; D and trimming were worked out from the DNA. Counted in this sample were about 180,000 clones; around 85% of them appeared once. Of the sample, roughly 5% is held by the ten largest clones.

Sequencing was performed on PBMCs or T cells enriched from blood (not recorded which). The receptor was derived from a woman between 35 and 50 years old with acute COVID-19. The receptor chain draws on TRBV2 and TRBJ2-3; the D gene lacks a confident call. At the DNA level, the sequence is TGTGCCAGCAGTACAGAAAGCACAGATACGCAGTATTTT. Its translation is CASSTESTDTQYF. Extended through the reference TRBV2 and TRBJ2-3 proteins, this CDR3 yields the full variable domain: EPEVTQTPSHQVTQMGQEVILRCVPISNHLYFYWYRQILGQKVEFLVSFYNNEISEKSEIFDDQFSVERPDGSNFTLKIRSTKLEDSAMYFCASSTESTDTQYFGPGTRLTVL.